This TCR beta chain appears in the sequencing data of a study of Graves' ophthalmopathy and Graves' hyperthyroidism. Looking at the study overall: Hyperthyroidism qualified as stable when ophthalmopathy did not develop within 18 months of follow-up.

Researchers took RNA transcripts and amplified TCR beta CDR3 regions from them. HTBI-primed RT-PCR formed the first round, and a multiplex PCR formed the second. TCRdb itself ran the multiplex PCR reads through MiXCR, one entry per CDR3 protein. The table has roughly 1.1 million distinct CDR3 sequences, 35% to 40% seen once. With respect to this clonotype: As yet, its antigen is unknown.

Overall study findings and caveats: Discriminating ophthalmopathy from stable hyperthyroidism, a 13-signature model attained a sensitivity of around 87% and a specificity of 81.08%.

The source material was peripheral blood or thyroid tissue (not recorded which). This TCR was recovered from an adult man with Graves' hyperthyroidism.

CDR3 bases: TGCGCCAGCAGCCAATTGGGACAGAATCAGCCCCAGCATTTT. Translating gives CASSQLGQNQPQHF. The V call is TRBV4-3, the J call TRBJ1-5; 7 nucleotides line up with TRBD1. Germline lookup yields CDR1 LGHNA and CDR2 YSLEER. CDR3 length: 14 amino acids. J was trimmed by 4 bases and V by 2 bases; bases with no gene match: 2.